Here is one T cell receptor (beta chain) with its context. Its matching antigen is unknown. The data originate from a study of cytomegalovirus exposure and HLA in healthy donors. Study-wide background: Unique TCRs from HLA-typed donors, about 85 million of them, were held in an early data release.

In the PCR, 60 Vbeta and 13 Jbeta primers were used. Only in-frame clones appear in the TCRdb table, and some are missing; sequencing was by immunoSEQ multiplex PCR. Of approximately 150,000 clones listed, over 75% are singletons. General study findings and limits: Many donors shared some public TCRs, even though most TCR sequences were rare. Later genetic work tied a missense DCLRE1C variant to beta-chain V and J trimming. The productive fraction for most TCR beta V segments was about 87% or about 30% in an earlier analysis.

The sample comprised PBMCs. This receptor was taken from a man aged 45 to 65 in good health and CMV-seropositive.

For the CDR3, the DNA is TGTGCCTGGAGTCGGCAGGGGTATGAAAAACTGTTTTTT. Amino acid sequence: CAWSRQGYEKLFF. J is TRBJ1-4 and V is TRBV30; D possibly corresponds to TRBD1 (6 bases). V was cut by 2 bases and J by 6 bases, with 10 bases left in between. The CDR3 is made up of 13 amino acids. Germline V gene lookup returns CDR1 GTSNPN and CDR2 SVGIG (reference sequence).